Each of the 2 T cell receptor beta chains below was sequenced from the same sample in a study of T cells after yellow fever vaccination. One entry per CDR3 protein, called by TCRdb with MiXCR from the 5' RACE reads. This sample has around 88,000 distinct CDR3 sequences, with about an eighth found just once. The material sequenced was CD8+ T cells not binding an NS4B(214-222) dextramer, sorted from PBMCs, taken 20 to 25 days after the first yellow fever vaccination. Source of these receptors: a man in his late teens or twenties who received the YFV17D yellow fever vaccine.

This chain joins TRBV20-1 and TRBJ1-2; unclear D gene. The germline gives CDR1 DFQATT, CDR2 SNEGSKA (reference sequence). CDR3 length equals 11 residues. The ends were cut back, 3 bases at V and 7 bases at J, with 9 bases in the middle. The CDR3 DNA is TGCAGTGCTAGGCGGGCATTTGGCTACACCTTC. Translated: CSARRAFGYTF.

The chain employs TRBV5-1 and TRBJ2-7, with D possibly TRBD1 on 8 matching bases. The CDR3 totals 16 residues. Germline V gene lookup returns CDR1 SGHRS and CDR2 YFSETQ. Trimming removed 2 bases from V and 0 bases from J, with 15 bases in between. The CDR3 here is CASSFRAGQVSYEQYF. The CDR3 DNA is TGCGCCAGCAGCTTTAGAGCGGGACAGGTCTCCTACGAGCAGTACTTC.